The sample holds many counts of the clone carrying this T cell receptor beta chain. Next came a second PCR, run for about 7 to 12 cycles, which used a sample-barcoded 5' primer along with a J-beta primer mix. TCRdb passed the 5' RACE reads through MiXCR, listing each CDR3 protein once. The table includes fewer than 950,000 distinct CDR3 sequences, roughly 50% detected once. The entry originates in a study of blood T cells in healthy people across ages. This TCR came from an elderly man in good health. Material for sequencing was blood.

The CDR3 loop is CASSPRREGAYEQYF. In DNA form, the CDR3 reads TGTGCCAGCTCACCCCGACGGGAAGGGGCCTACGAGCAGTACTTC. The rearrangement links TRBV18 to TRBJ2-7; perhaps D is TRBD1 or TRBD2 (5 bases each). V was cut by 3 bases and J by 2 bases, with 14 bases left in between. Germline CDR1 reads KGHSH; CDR2 reads LQKENI. The CDR3 runs 15 residues.